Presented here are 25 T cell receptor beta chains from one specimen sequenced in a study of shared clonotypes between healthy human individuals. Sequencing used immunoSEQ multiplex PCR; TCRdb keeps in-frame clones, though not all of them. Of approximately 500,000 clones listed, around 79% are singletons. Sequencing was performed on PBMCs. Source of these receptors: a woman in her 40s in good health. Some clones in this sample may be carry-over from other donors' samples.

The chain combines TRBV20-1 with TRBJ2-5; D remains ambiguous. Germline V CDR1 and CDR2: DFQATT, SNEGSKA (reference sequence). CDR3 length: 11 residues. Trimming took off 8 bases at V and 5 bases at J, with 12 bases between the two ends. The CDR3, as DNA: TGCAGTCCCCGTCGGGCGGAGACCCAGTACTTC. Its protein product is CSPRRAETQYF.

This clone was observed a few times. The CDR3 DNA reads TGTGCCAGCAGCAGAGGGGGTGTCACCGGGGAGCTGTTTTTT. Translated, it gives CASSRGGVTGELFF. The rearrangement joins TRBV7-6 to TRBJ2-2; TRBD1 is a possible D gene (6 bases). V gave up 5 bases and J gave up 4 bases, with 11 bases separating them. The CDR3 runs 14 residues. The V gene's germline CDR1 is SGHVS and CDR2 FNYEAQ.

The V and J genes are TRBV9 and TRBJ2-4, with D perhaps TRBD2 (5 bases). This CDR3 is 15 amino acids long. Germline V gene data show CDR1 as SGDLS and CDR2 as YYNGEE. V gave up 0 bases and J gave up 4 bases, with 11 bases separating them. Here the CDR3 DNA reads TGTGCCAGCAGCGTAGCTGCACCGGGGAAAAACATTCAGTACTTC. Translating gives CASSVAAPGKNIQYF. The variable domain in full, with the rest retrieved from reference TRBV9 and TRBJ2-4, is DSGVTQTPKHLITATGQRVTLRCSPRSGDLSVYWYQQSLDQGLQFLIQYYNGEERAKGNILERFSAQQFPDLHSELNLSSLELGDSALYFCASSVAAPGKNIQYFGAGTRLSVL.

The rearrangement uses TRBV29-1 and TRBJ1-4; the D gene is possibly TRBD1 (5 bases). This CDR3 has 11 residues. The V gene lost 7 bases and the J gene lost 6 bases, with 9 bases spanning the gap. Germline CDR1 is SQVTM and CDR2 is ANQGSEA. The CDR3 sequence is CSGGTYEKLFF. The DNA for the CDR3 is TGCAGCGGGGGGACGTATGAAAAACTGTTTTTT.

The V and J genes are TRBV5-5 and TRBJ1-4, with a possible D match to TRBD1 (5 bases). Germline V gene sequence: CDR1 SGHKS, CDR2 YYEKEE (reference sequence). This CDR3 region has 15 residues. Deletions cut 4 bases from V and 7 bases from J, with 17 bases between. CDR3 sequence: CASSPAGRGGEKLFF. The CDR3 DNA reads TGTGCCAGCAGCCCGGCGGGGAGGGGTGGTGAAAAACTGTTTTTT.

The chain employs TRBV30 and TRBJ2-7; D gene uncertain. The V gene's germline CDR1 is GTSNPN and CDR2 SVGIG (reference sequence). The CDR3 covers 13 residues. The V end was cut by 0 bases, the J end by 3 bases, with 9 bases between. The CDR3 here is CAWSVGILYEQYF. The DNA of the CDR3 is TGTGCCTGGAGTGTTGGGATCCTCTACGAGCAGTACTTC.

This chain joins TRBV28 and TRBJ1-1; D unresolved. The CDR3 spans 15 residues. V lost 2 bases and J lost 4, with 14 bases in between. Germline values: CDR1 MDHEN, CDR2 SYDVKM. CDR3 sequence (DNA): TGTGCCAGCAGTTTACCTCTGGCAGGAGTCACTGAAGCTTTCTTT. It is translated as CASSLPLAGVTEAFF.

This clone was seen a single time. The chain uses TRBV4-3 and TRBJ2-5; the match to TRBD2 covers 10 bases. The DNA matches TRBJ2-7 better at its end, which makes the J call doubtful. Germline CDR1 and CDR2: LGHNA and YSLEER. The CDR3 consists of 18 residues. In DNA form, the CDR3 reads TGCGCCAGCAGCCCCACGACAGCGGGAGGGCCGGGCTCCTACGAGCAGTACTTC. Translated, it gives CASSPTTAGGPGSYEQYF.

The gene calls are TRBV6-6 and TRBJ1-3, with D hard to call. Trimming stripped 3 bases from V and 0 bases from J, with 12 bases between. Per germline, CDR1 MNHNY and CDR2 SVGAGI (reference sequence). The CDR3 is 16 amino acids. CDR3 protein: CASSYPAGSSGNTIYF. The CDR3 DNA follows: TGTGCCAGCAGTTATCCGGCGGGCAGCTCTGGAAACACCATATATTTT.

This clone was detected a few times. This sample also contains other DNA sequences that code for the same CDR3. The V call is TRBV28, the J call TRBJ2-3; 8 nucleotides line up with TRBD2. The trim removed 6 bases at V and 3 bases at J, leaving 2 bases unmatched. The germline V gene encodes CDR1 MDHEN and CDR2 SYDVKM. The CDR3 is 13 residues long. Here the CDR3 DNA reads TGTGCCAGCAGCGGGGGGGGGACAGATACGCAGTATTTT. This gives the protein CASSGGGTDTQYF.

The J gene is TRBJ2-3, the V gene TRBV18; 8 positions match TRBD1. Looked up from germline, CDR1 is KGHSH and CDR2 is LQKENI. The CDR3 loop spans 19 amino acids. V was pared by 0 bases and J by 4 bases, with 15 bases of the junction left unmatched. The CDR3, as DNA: TGTGCCAGCTCACCACCGGTTAGGACAGGGTTCCTGGGGTCAGATACGCAGTATTTT. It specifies CASSPPVRTGFLGSDTQYF.

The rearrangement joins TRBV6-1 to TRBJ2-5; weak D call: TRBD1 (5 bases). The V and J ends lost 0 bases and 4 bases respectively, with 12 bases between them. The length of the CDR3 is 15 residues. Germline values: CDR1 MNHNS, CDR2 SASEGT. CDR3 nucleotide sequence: TGTGCCAGCAGTGAAGCGCGAAGGGGTGCAGAGACCCAGTACTTC. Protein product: CASSEARRGAETQYF.

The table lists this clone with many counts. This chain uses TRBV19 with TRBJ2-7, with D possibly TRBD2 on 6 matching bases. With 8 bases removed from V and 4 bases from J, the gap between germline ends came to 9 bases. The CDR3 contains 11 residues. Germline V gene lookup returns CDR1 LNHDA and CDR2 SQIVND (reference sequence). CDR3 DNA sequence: TGTGCCAGTCACGGGGGTTACGAGCAGTACTTC. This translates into CASHGGYEQYF.

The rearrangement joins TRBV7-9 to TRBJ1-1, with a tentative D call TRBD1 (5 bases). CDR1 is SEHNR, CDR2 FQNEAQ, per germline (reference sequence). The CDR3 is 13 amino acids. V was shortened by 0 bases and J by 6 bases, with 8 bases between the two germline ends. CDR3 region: CASSLAGGSEAFF. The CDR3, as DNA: TGTGCCAGCAGCTTAGCGGGGGGATCTGAAGCTTTCTTT.

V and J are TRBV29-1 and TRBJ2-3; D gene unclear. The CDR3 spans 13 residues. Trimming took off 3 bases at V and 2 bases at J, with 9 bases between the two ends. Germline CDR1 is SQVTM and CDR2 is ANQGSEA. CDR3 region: CSVDEENTDTQYF. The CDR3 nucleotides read TGCAGCGTTGACGAGGAAAACACAGATACGCAGTATTTT.

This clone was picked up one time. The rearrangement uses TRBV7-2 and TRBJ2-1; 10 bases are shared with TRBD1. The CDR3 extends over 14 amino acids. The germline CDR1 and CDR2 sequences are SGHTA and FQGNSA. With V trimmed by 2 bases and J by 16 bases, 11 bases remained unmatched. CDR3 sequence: CASSLRQGALGGFF. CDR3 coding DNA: TGTGCCAGCAGCTTAAGACAGGGGGCGTTGGGTGGCTTCTTC.

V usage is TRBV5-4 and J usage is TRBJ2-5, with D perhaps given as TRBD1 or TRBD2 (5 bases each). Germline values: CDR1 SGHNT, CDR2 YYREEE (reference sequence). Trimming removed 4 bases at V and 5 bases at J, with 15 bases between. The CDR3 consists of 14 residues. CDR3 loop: CASSGGSRGETQYF. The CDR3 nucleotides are TGTGCCAGCAGCGGGGGTTCGAGAGGGGAGACCCAGTACTTC.

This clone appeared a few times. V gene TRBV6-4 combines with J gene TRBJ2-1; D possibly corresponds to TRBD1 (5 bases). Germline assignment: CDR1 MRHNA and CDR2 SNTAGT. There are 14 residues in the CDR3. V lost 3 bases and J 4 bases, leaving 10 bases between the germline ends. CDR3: CASSEDSQYNEQFF. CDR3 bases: TGTGCCAGCAGTGAAGACAGTCAATACAATGAGCAGTTCTTC.

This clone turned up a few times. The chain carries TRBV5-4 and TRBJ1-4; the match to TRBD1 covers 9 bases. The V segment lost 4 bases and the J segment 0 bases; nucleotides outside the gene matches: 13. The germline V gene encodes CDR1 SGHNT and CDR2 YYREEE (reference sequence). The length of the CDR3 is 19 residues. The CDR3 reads CASSRTTGGGAATNEKLFF. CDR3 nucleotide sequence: TGTGCCAGCAGCCGGACGACAGGGGGTGGTGCGGCAACTAATGAAAAACTGTTTTTT. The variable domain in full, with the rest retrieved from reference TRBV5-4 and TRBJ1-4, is ETGVTQSPTHLIKTRGQQVTLRCSSQSGHNTVSWYQQALGQGPQFIFQYYREEENGRGNFPPRFSGLQFPNYSSELNVNALELDDSALYLCASSRTTGGGAATNEKLFFGSGTQLSVL.

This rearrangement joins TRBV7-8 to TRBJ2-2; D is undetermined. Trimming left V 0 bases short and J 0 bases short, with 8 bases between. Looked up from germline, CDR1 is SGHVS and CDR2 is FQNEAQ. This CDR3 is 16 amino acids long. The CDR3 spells CASSLAGATNTGELFF. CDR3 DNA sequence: TGTGCCAGCAGCTTAGCGGGCGCCACGAACACCGGGGAGCTGTTTTTT.

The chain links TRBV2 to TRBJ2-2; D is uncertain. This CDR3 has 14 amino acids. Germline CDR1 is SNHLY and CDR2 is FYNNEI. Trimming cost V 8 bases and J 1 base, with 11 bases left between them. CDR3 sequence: CASQTYKNTGELFF. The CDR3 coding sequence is TGTGCCAGCCAAACATACAAGAACACCGGGGAGCTGTTTTTT.

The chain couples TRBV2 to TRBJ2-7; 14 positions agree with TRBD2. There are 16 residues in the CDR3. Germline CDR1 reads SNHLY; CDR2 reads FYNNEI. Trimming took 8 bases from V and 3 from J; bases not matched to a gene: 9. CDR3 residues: CASAGRTSGRIYEQYF. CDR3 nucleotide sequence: TGTGCCAGCGCTGGCAGGACTAGCGGGAGGATCTACGAGCAGTACTTC. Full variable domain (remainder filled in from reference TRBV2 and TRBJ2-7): EPEVTQTPSHQVTQMGQEVILRCVPISNHLYFYWYRQILGQKVEFLVSFYNNEISEKSEIFDDQFSVERPDGSNFTLKIRSTKLEDSAMYFCASAGRTSGRIYEQYFGPGTRLTVT.

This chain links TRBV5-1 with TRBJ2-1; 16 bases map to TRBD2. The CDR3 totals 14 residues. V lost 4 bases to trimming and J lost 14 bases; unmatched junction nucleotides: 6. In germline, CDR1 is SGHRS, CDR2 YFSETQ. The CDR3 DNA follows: TGCGCCAGCAGCATGGGACTAGCGGGAGGGCCCGAGTTCTTC. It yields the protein CASSMGLAGGPEFF.

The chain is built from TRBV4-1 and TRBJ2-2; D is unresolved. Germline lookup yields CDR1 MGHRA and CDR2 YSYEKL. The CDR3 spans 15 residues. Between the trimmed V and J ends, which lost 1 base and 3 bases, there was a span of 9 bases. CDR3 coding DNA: TGCGCCAGCAGCCAAGTTCGGTCGGACACCGGGGAGCTGTTTTTT. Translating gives CASSQVRSDTGELFF.

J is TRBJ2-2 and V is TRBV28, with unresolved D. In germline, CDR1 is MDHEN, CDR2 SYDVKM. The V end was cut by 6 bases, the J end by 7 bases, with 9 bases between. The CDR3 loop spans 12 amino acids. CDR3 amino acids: CASRLYGGELFF. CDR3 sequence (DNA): TGTGCCAGCAGGCTCTACGGCGGGGAGCTGTTTTTT.